The 20 T cell receptor beta chains below were found in one sample sequenced in a study of monozygotic twins with inflammatory bowel disease. TCRdb re-analyzed the 5' RACE reads; it lists each CDR3 protein once, without DNA. The sample table includes approximately 210,000 distinct CDR3 sequences. The source material was blood. Source of these receptors: a human donor with ulcerative colitis or Crohn's disease, or a healthy co-twin of an affected twin (not recorded which).

The rearrangement uses TRBV6-1 and TRBJ1-2; there is no DNA to check the TCRdb D call of TRBD1. CDR1 MNHNS and CDR2 SASEGT come from the germline V gene. There are 15 residues in the CDR3. The CDR3 loop reads CASSQGRDTPYGYTF.

The chain has TRBV7-9 and TRBJ2-1; the TRBD2 assignment by TCRdb is unverifiable without DNA. CDR3 length equals 15 residues. CDR1 is SEHNR, CDR2 FQNEAQ, per germline (reference sequence). Here the CDR3 reads CASSLDGTSGNEQFF.

The CDR3 protein is CASSLREGSSYEQYF. The chain joins TRBV5-1 to TRBJ2-7. The CDR3 is made up of 15 amino acids. The V gene's germline CDR1 is SGHRS and CDR2 YFSETQ. The full variable domain, rest sourced from reference TRBV5-1 and TRBJ2-7, is KAGVTQTPRYLIKTRGQQVTLSCSPISGHRSVSWYQQTPGQGLQFLFEYFSETQRNKGNFPGRFSGRQFSNSRSEMNVSTLELGDSALYLCASSLREGSSYEQYFGPGTRLTVT.

This chain joins TRBV9 and TRBJ2-1; TCRdb's D call, TRBD2, is unchecked because there is no DNA. Germline values: CDR1 SGDLS, CDR2 YYNGEE. The CDR3 consists of 18 residues. This CDR3 reads CASSVAETSGGKGNEQFF.

The chain's CDR3 is CATSDHQGLGDTQYF. The V call is TRBV24-1, the J call TRBJ2-3; TCRdb outputs TRBD1, but without DNA this stays unchecked. Germline values: CDR1 KGHDR, CDR2 SFDVKD. This CDR3 is 15 amino acids long.

The chain recombines TRBV14 with TRBJ2-7. The CDR3 is 12 residues long. Germline V CDR1 and CDR2: SGHDN, FVKESK. The CDR3: CASSYDPYEQYF.

The chain has TRBV20-1 and TRBJ1-2; checking the TCRdb D call of TRBD1 is not possible without DNA. The V gene's germline CDR1 is DFQATT and CDR2 SNEGSKA (reference sequence). The CDR3 spans 14 residues. Here the CDR3 reads CSARDPGRFYGYTF.

V usage is TRBV5-1 and J usage is TRBJ1-1. Germline V lookup: CDR1 SGHRS, CDR2 YFSETQ. This CDR3 has 15 amino acids. CDR3 loop: CASSPAGRGYTEAFF.

The V call is TRBV3-1, the J call TRBJ2-7; as DNA is missing, the TRBD1 call by TCRdb cannot be tested. The CDR3 sequence is 15 residues long. Germline assignment: CDR1 LGHDT and CDR2 YNNKEL (reference sequence). CDR3 sequence: CASSLTGTASYEQYF.

CDR3 loop: CASSPRLAGGYNEQFF. This chain joins TRBV7-8 and TRBJ2-1; TCRdb names TRBD2, which stays unverified in the absence of DNA. The germline CDR1 and CDR2 sequences are SGHVS and FQNEAQ. The CDR3 contains 16 residues.

The chain recombines TRBV14 with TRBJ2-1; TCRdb indicates TRBD1, and absent DNA this call remains unverified. Germline V gene sequence: CDR1 SGHDN, CDR2 FVKESK. This CDR3 is built from 15 residues. The CDR3 is CASSPLGSSYNEQFF.

The chain employs TRBV7-2 and TRBJ2-5; TCRdb proposes TRBD1, but this gene call is untestable without DNA. The CDR3 spans 14 residues. CDR1 SGHTA and CDR2 FQGNSA come from the germline V gene. CDR3 residues: CASRWDLPGETQYF.

The chain combines TRBV19 with TRBJ2-2; the D gene TCRdb calls, TRBD1, cannot be checked with no DNA. Germline V lookup: CDR1 LNHDA, CDR2 SQIVND (reference sequence). The CDR3 consists of 14 residues. The CDR3 spells CASKGQPNTGELFF.

The rearrangement joins TRBV7-2 to TRBJ1-5. The CDR3 extends over 15 amino acids. Germline assignment: CDR1 SGHTA and CDR2 FQGNSA. CDR3 loop: CASSLAGIGNQPQHF.

This chain joins TRBV5-1 and TRBJ2-1. There are 14 residues in the CDR3. Germline CDR1 reads SGHRS; CDR2 reads YFSETQ. CDR3 sequence reads: CASSLEGLYNEQFF.

The V gene is TRBV6-1, the J gene TRBJ2-1; the TRBD2 assignment by TCRdb is unverifiable without DNA. Looked up from germline, CDR1 is MNHNS and CDR2 is SASEGT. The CDR3 totals 18 residues. Here the CDR3 reads CASSAISGSGGVAGEQFF.

This chain connects TRBV29-1 to TRBJ2-5; the TCRdb call, TRBD1, lacks DNA for checking. Germline lookup yields CDR1 SQVTM and CDR2 ANQGSEA. This CDR3 has 15 amino acids. This chain's CDR3 is CSVEDWGGVQETQYF.

This chain links TRBV12-3 or TRBV12-4 with TRBJ2-5; TCRdb proposes TRBD2, but this gene call is untestable without DNA. CDR3 length: 13 amino acids. The CDR3 region is CATRGASQETQYF.

This chain uses TRBV6-6 with TRBJ2-3; TCRdb lists TRBD1, though no DNA is available to test this call. The CDR3 consists of 14 residues. Germline V CDR1 and CDR2: MNHNY, SVGAGI (reference sequence). CDR3 in amino acids: CASSPPWQDGTQYF.

The V and J genes are TRBV5-1 and TRBJ1-2; TCRdb indicates TRBD1, and absent DNA this call remains unverified. The CDR3 is 15 residues long. CDR1 SGHRS and CDR2 YFSETQ come from the germline V gene. Here the CDR3 reads CASSVAGTENYGYTF.